Listed here are 6 T cell receptor beta chains from one sample, sequenced in a study of tumor-infiltrating lymphocytes in primary liver carcinoma listed by TCRdb under 2017. Blood RNA was extracted from unsorted whole blood using TRIzol reagent, and germline DNA was obtained with the DNeasy Blood & Tissue kit. TCRdb lists the instrument as Illumina HiSeq 2500. Starting from approximately 0.5 ug total RNA, TCRbeta-specific cDNA was produced by reverse transcription with a constant-region primer and ProtoScript II reverse transcriptase. Construction of the TCRbeta libraries relied on three nested rounds of multiplex PCR, following a slightly modified ARM-PCR procedure. Each of the first two PCR rounds ran for approximately 9 cycles and used multiplex TRBV1-TRBV30 forward primers together with a Cbeta reverse primer. TCRdb reanalyzed the raw reads on its own, using fastp at Q25 for trimming and MiXCR for clone calling, and kept in-frame beta chains. Entries that share a CDR3 protein sequence are merged under the most common genes and DNA. This sample holds around 330,000 distinct CDR3 sequences; approximately 60% were observed only once. The ten largest clonotypes hold roughly 10% of the sample.

Sequencing was done on a sample of peripheral blood. These TCRs come from a man aged 35 to 55 with primary liver carcinoma and hepatitis B virus infection.

This clonotype was counted once. CDR3 nucleotides: TGTGCCAGCAGTGAAGGACTAGCGGAGATCAATGAGCAGTTCTTC. Its translation: CASSEGLAEINEQFF. This chain joins TRBV2 and TRBJ2-1, with 9 bases lining up with TRBD2. This CDR3 spans 15 amino acids. Trimming removed 1 base from V and 6 bases from J; junction bases left unmatched: 4. CDR1 SNHLY and CDR2 FYNNEI come from the germline V gene.

This clonotype has a count of ten or more. V and J are TRBV6-2 or TRBV6-3 and TRBJ2-2; D is perhaps TRBD2 (6 bases). CDR1 and CDR2 (germline): MNHEY, SVGEGT. The CDR3 spans 17 residues. Trimming stripped 7 bases from V and 5 bases from J, with 23 bases between. CDR3 nucleotides: TGTGCCAGCACTCTTAGCACCCCGGGACTTATTACCGGGGAGCTGTTTTTT. It yields the protein CASTLSTPGLITGELFF.

This clonotype appeared a single time. A much bigger clone sits one base away, suggesting this may be a read error. This chain uses TRBV6-1 with TRBJ1-6; D is unresolved. CDR1 MNHNS and CDR2 SASEGT come from the germline V gene. The CDR3 is 12 amino acids. The DNA of the CDR3 is TGTTCCAGCAGCCGACCTTTGGCACCCCTCCACTTT. Translating it yields CSSSRPLAPLHF.

In the case of this clonotype: One end of the junction does not line up with germline, which may come from a read error. The chain has TRBV6-1 and TRBJ1-5, with TRBD1 identical over 7 bases. The CDR3 length is 16 residues. The germline gives CDR1 MNHNS, CDR2 SASEGT. CDR3 sequence: CASSPSVRGYNQSQHF. Written as DNA, the CDR3 is TGTGCCAGCAGTCCTTCAGTCAGGGGGTACAATCAGTCCCAGCATTTT.

As to this clonotype: At one end the junction does not follow the germline gene, possibly because of a read error. The chain joins TRBV29-1 to TRBJ2-3; a possible D gene is TRBD2 (5 bases). The CDR3 contains 14 residues. The germline V gene encodes CDR1 SQVTM and CDR2 ANQGSEA. CDR3 in DNA: TGCGGCGTTGAAAGGACTGGGAGCACAGATACGCAGTATTTT. This codes for CGVERTGSTDTQYF.

Turning to this clonotype: This may be a read error: a much more frequent sequence differs by one nucleotide. This chain links TRBV11-2 with TRBJ2-1; the match to TRBD1 covers 9 bases. This CDR3 has 15 residues. The germline gives CDR1 SGHAT, CDR2 FQNNGV. CDR3 bases: TGTACCAGCAGCTTGGGGGACAGGGCCTTCAATGAGCAGTTCTTC. Amino acid sequence: CTSSLGDRAFNEQFF.